This T cell receptor (beta chain) comes out of a study of blood T cell repertoires in COVID-19. Study-wide background: PBMCs, B-cell-depleted T cells, or T cells provided the cDNA or gDNA that made up the material.

Original processing notes: How many nucleated cells were present was estimated from reference gene primer amplification. Repertoires were generated with immunoSEQ multiplex PCR, while TCRdb's copy carries only in-frame clones and drops some. V, J and clone size were drawn from that table, and D and trimming were deduced from the DNA. The data show 130,000 or so clones, approximately 84% seen once. The CDR3 covers 13 residues. Germline V gene lookup returns CDR1 MNHEY and CDR2 SMNVEV (reference sequence). The germline V and J ends were trimmed by 6 bases and 3 bases, with 11 bases remaining between them.

This clonotype was sampled from a woman older than 75 with acute or convalescent COVID-19. The V and J genes are TRBV27 and TRBJ1-2; D call uncertain. The sample comprised peripheral blood. The CDR3 protein is CASSPTNHYGYTF. Here the CDR3 DNA reads TGTGCCAGCAGCCCCACAAATCACTATGGCTACACCTTC.